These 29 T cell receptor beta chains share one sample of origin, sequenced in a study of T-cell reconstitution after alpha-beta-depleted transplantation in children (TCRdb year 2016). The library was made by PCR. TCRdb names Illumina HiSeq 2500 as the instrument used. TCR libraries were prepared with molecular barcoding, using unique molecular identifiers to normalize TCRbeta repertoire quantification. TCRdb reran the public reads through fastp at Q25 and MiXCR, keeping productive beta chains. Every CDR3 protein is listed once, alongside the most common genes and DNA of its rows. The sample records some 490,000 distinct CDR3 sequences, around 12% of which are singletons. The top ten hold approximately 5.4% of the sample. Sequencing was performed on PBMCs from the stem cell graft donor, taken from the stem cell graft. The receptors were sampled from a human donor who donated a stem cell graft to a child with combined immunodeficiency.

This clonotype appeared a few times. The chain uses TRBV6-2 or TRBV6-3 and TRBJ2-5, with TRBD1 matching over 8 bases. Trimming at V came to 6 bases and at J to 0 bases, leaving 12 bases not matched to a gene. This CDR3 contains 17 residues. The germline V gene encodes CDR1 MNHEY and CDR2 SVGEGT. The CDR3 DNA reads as TGTGCCAGCAGACAACTCCCGACAGGGGCGAACCAAGAGACCCAGTACTTC. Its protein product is CASRQLPTGANQETQYF.

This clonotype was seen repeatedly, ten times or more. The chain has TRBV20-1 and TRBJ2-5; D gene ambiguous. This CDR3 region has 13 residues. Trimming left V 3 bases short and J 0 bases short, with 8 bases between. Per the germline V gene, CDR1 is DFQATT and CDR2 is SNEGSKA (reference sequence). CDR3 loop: CSASGQDQETQYF. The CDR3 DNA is TGCAGTGCTAGCGGGCAGGACCAAGAGACCCAGTACTTC.

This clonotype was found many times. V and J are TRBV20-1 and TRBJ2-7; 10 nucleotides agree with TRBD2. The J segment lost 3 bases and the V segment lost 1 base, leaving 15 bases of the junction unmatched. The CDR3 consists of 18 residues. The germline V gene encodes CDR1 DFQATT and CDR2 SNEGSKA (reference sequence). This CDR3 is CSARAASGSLLDRYEQYF. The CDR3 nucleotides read TGCAGTGCTAGAGCGGCTAGCGGGAGTTTGCTAGACCGCTACGAGCAGTACTTC.

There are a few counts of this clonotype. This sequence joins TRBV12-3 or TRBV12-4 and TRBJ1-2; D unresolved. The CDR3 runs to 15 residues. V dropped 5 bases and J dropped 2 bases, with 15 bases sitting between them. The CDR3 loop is CASSPDNTENYGYTF. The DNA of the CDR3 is TGTGCCAGCAGTCCCGACAACACCGAAAACTATGGCTACACCTTC.

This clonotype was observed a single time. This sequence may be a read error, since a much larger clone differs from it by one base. The CDR3 loop reads CVTSGGTPHTGELFF. For the CDR3, the DNA is TGTGTCACCAGTGGTGGGACCCCGCACACCGGGGAGCTGTTTTTT. The gene calls are TRBV24-1 and TRBJ2-2; D is possibly TRBD1 or TRBD2 (5 bases each). From germline, CDR1 is KGHDR and CDR2 SFDVKD. The CDR3 totals 15 residues.

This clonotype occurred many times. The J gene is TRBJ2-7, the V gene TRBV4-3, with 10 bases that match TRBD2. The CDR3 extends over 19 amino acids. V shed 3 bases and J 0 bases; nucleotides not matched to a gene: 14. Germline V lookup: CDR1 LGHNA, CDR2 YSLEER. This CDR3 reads CASSHGASGSRGVSYEQYF. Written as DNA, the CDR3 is TGCGCCAGCAGCCATGGGGCTAGCGGGAGTAGAGGAGTCTCCTACGAGCAGTACTTC.

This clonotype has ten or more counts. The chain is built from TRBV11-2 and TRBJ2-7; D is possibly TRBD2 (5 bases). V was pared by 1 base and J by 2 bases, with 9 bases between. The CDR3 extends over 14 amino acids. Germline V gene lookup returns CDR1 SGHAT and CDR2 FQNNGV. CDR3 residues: CASSLGSETYEQYF. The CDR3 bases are TGTGCCAGCAGCTTAGGTAGCGAGACCTACGAGCAGTACTTC.

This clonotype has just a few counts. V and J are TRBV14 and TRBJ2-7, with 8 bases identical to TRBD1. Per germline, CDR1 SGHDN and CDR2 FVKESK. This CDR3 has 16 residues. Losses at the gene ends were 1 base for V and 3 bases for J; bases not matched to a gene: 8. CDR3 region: CASSQGPRGQGYEQYF. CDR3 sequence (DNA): TGTGCCAGCAGCCAAGGACCCAGGGGGCAGGGCTACGAGCAGTACTTC.

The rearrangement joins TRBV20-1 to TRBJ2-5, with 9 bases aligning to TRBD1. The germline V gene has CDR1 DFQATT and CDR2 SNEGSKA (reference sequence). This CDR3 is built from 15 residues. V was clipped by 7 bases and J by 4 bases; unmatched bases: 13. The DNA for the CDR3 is TGCAGTGTGGGGACACGGGACAGGGACCGAGAGACCCAGTACTTC. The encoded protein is CSVGTRDRDRETQYF.

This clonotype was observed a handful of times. CDR3 residues: CASSQDPSVAGGSTDTQYF. In nucleotides, the CDR3 is TGCGCCAGCAGCCAAGATCCGAGCGTCGCGGGAGGGAGCACAGATACGCAGTATTTT. The chain links TRBV4-3 to TRBJ2-3; 9 nucleotides line up with TRBD2. Unmatched junction bases numbered 10, after V lost 0 bases and J lost 0 bases. There are 19 residues in the CDR3. Germline CDR1 LGHNA, CDR2 YSLEER.

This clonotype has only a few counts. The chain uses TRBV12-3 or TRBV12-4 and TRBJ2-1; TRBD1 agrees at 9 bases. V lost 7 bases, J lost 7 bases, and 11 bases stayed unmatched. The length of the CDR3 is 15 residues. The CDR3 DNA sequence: TGTGCCAGCACCTCTCCCGGGACAGGGTTGAATGAGCAGTTCTTC. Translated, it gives CASTSPGTGLNEQFF.

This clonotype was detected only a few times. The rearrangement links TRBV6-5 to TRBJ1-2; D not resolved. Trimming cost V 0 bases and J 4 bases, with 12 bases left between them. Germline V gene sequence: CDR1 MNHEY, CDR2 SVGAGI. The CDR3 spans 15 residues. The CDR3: CASSYSADPPYGYTF. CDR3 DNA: TGTGCCAGCAGTTACTCCGCGGACCCTCCCTATGGCTACACCTTC.

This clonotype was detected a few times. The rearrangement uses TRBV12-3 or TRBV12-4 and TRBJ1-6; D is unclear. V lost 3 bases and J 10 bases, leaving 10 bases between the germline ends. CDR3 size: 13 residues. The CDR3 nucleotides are TGTGCCAGCAGTTTTAGGCAGGACTCACCCCTCCACTTT. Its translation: CASSFRQDSPLHF.

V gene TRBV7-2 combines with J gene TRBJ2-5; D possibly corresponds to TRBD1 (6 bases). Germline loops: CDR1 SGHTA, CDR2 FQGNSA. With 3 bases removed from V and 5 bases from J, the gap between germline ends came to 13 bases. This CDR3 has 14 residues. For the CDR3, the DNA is TGTGCCAGCAGCTTTCCCAGGGGAAGGGAGACCCAGTACTTC. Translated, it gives CASSFPRGRETQYF.

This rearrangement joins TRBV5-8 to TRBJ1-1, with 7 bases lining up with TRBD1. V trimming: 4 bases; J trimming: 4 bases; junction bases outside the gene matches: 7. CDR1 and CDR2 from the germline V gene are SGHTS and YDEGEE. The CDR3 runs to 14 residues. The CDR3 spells CASSHRQGPTEAFF. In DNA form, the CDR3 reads TGTGCCAGCAGCCATAGACAGGGCCCCACTGAAGCTTTCTTT.

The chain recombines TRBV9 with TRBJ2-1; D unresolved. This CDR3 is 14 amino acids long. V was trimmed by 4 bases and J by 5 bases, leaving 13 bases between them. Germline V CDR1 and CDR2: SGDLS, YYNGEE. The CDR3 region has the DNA TGTGCCAGCAGCTCTTTCAGGCTCAACAATGAGCAGTTCTTC. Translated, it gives CASSSFRLNNEQFF.

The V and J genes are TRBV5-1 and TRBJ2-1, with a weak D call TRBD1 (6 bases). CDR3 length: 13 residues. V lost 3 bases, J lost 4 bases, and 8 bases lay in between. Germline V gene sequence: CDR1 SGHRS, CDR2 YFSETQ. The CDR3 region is CASSWDKYNEQFF. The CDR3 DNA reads TGCGCCAGCAGCTGGGACAAGTACAATGAGCAGTTCTTC.

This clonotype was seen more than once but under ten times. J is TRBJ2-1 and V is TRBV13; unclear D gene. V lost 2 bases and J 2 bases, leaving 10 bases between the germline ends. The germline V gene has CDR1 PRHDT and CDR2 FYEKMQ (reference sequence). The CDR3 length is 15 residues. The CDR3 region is CASSLRLDPYNEQFF. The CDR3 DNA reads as TGTGCCAGCAGCTTAAGGCTAGACCCCTACAATGAGCAGTTCTTC.

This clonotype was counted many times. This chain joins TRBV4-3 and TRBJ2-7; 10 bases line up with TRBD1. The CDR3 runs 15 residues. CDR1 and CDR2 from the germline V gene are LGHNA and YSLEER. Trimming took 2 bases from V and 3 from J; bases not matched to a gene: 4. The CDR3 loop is CASSQSGQGIYEQYF. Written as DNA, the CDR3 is TGCGCCAGCAGCCAATCGGGACAGGGGATCTACGAGCAGTACTTC.

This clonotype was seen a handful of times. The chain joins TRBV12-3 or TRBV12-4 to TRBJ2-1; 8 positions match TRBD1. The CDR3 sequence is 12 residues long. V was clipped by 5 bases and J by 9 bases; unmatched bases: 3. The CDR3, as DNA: TGTGCCAGCAGTCAGGGGGCGCGTGAGCAGTTCTTC. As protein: CASSQGAREQFF.

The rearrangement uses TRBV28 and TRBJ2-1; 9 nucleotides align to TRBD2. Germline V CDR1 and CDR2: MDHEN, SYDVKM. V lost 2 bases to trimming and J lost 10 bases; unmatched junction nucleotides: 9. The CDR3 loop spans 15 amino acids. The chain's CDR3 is CASSLGAGGREEQFF. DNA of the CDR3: TGTGCCAGCAGTTTAGGTGCGGGGGGGAGGGAGGAGCAGTTCTTC.

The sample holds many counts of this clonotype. CDR3 loop: CASSLGTGHSPLHF. The CDR3 DNA reads TGTGCCAGCAGTTTAGGGACAGGGCATTCACCCCTCCACTTT. The chain carries TRBV12-3 or TRBV12-4 and TRBJ1-6; 8 bases map to TRBD1. This CDR3 has 14 amino acids. J lost 8 bases, V lost 1 base, and 1 base had no gene match.

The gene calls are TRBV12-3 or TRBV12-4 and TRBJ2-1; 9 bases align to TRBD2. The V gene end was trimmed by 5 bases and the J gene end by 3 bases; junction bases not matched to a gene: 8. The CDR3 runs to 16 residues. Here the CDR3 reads CASSPISGRDYNEQFF. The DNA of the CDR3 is TGTGCCAGCAGTCCGATTAGCGGGAGAGACTACAATGAGCAGTTCTTC.

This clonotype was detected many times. The CDR3 DNA sequence: TGTGCCAGCAGTTACTCGACCAGCGGGGGAGAGCAGTACTTC. Protein sequence: CASSYSTSGGEQYF. J is TRBJ2-7 and V is TRBV6-5; TRBD2 aligns across 8 bases. This CDR3 is 14 amino acids long. V was pared by 0 bases and J by 7 bases, with 5 bases of the junction left unmatched. Germline V CDR1 and CDR2: MNHEY, SVGAGI.

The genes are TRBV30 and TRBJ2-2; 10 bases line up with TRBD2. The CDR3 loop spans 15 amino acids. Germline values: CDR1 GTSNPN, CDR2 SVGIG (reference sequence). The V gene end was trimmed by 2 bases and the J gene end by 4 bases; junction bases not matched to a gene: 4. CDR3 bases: TGTGCCTGGAGTTTCCCTAGCGGGAGCACCGGGGAGCTGTTTTTT. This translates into CAWSFPSGSTGELFF.

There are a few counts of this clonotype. The CDR3 DNA is TGTGCCAGCAGCCAGGCTTCGGGTCGCTACGAGCAGTACTTC. It codes for CASSQASGRYEQYF. This chain uses TRBV4-2 with TRBJ2-7; D gene uncertain. This CDR3 comprises 14 residues. Germline V gene lookup returns CDR1 LGHNA and CDR2 YNFKEQ. V shed 3 bases and J shed 3 bases, with 12 bases lying between them.

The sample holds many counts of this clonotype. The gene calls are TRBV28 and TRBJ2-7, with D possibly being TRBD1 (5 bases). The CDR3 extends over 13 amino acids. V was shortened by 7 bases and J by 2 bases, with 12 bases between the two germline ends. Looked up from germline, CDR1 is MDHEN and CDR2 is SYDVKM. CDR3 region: CASKLRTTYEQYF. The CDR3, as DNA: TGTGCCAGCAAGTTAAGGACAACCTACGAGCAGTACTTC.

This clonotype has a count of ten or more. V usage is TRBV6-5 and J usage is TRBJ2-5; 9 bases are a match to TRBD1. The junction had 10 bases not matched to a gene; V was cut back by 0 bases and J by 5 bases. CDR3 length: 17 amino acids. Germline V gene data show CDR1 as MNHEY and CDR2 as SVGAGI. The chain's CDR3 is CASSYSYRGLREETQYF. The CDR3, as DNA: TGTGCCAGCAGTTACTCCTACAGGGGGCTGAGAGAGGAGACCCAGTACTTC.

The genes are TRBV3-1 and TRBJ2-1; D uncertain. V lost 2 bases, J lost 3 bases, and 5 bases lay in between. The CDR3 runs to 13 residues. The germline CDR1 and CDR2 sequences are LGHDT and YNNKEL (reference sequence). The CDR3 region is CASSQPSYNEQFF. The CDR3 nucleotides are TGTGCCAGCAGCCAACCTAGCTACAATGAGCAGTTCTTC.